This T cell receptor (beta chain) was recovered during a study of a mutant IDH1 vaccine in newly diagnosed glioma. Study at large: Treated patients had a mean age of about 40 years and a sex split that was around 60% male and around 38% female. Patients were pretreated with radiotherapy, temozolomide, or both, mostly both.

On this clone: Its matching antigen is unknown.

Time point in this sample: baseline, week 1 (first vaccination visit). Treatment noted: pre-vaccination baseline after standard-of-care therapy. The study, taken as a whole, reports: Evidence of vaccine-induced immune responses was documented in about 93% of patients. There seemed to be no relation between pseudoprogression and changes in top peripheral T cell clonotypes.

Using immunoSEQ multiplex PCR, the repertoire was profiled, and TCRdb retains in-frame clones only, with some absent. Among tens of thousands of clones, 86% were seen once, and the ten largest hold 2% to 3%. The sample consisted of PBMCs, taken from a glioma patient treated with radiotherapy, temozolomide or both. The receptor comes from a middle-aged man with glioma.

The CDR3 DNA sequence: TGTGCCAGCAGCTTACAGGGGGCAGCCGGGGAGCTGTTTTTT. Translating gives CASSLQGAAGELFF. The chain combines TRBV7-9 with TRBJ2-2, with 8 bases that match TRBD1. The CDR3 runs to 14 residues. Germline CDR1 reads SEHNR; CDR2 reads FQNEAQ (reference sequence). The V segment lost 2 bases and the J segment 6 bases; nucleotides outside the gene matches: 2.